This T cell receptor beta chain was retrieved from a study of CD8 T cells in Susac syndrome. Trimming removed 6 bases at V and 1 base at J, with 0 bases between. Germline lookup yields CDR1 SNHLY and CDR2 FYNNEI. CDR3 size: 10 residues. CD8+ and CD4+ blood T cells underwent TCR beta sequencing. This clonotype was counted at least ten times. After extraction with the RNeasy kit, about 0.5 to 1 ug of the RNA was reverse transcribed using random hexamers. Coverage of TCR beta CDR3 amplification by immunoSEQ multiplex PCR extended to 54 Vbeta and 13 Jbeta. TCRdb re-analysed the immunoSEQ multiplex PCR reads in MiXCR, keeping a single row per CDR3 protein. The sample comprises about 200,000 distinct CDR3 sequences, 90% to 95% of which are singletons, and roughly 0.094% rests with the top ten.

The clonotype comes from a human donor with multiple sclerosis. Sequences were obtained from CD4+ T cells from PBMCs. V and J are TRBV2 and TRBJ2-5; unclear D gene. CDR3 loop: CASSQETQYF. Here the CDR3 DNA reads TGTGCCAGCAGCCAAGAGACCCAGTACTTC. The full variable domain, with the rest looked up from reference TRBV2 and TRBJ2-5, is EPEVTQTPSHQVTQMGQEVILRCVPISNHLYFYWYRQILGQKVEFLVSFYNNEISEKSEIFDDQFSVERPDGSNFTLKIRSTKLEDSAMYFCASSQETQYFGPGTRLLVL.